These T cell receptor beta chains were read from a single sample in a study of OX40 agonist ivuxolimab in advanced cancers. This table comes from immunoSEQ multiplex PCR, and its TCRdb copy is limited to in-frame clones, with some not included. Here the sample spans tens of thousands of clones, 83% being singletons. The input for sequencing was CD4+ or CD8+ T cells sorted from blood, taken in a trial of the OX40 agonist ivuxolimab. The receptors were gathered from an adult with an advanced solid tumor such as melanoma, head and neck, liver or kidney cancer. The CDR3 runs from the conserved cysteine through the conserved F or W. Fields, in order: clone size, D gene, J gene, V gene, CDR3 protein, CDR3 DNA. D genes are given only for firm matches. Expanded clones get a size class; other rows say once, few or many, or leave the size out.

clone_size: NA
d_call: TRBD2
j_call: TRBJ2-1
v_call: TRBV9
cdr3_aa: CASSATSGKNEQFF
cdr3_nt: TGTGCCAGCAGCGCCACTAGCGGGAAGAATGAGCAGTTCTTC

clone_size: NA
d_call: NA
j_call: TRBJ2-4
v_call: TRBV7-9
cdr3_aa: CASSFSADTSLNIQYF
cdr3_nt: TGTGCCAGCAGCTTTTCTGCCGACACTAGTCTAAACATTCAGTACTTC

clone_size: NA
d_call: NA
j_call: TRBJ2-7
v_call: TRBV18
cdr3_aa: CASSPLPTGRGVRYEQYF
cdr3_nt: TGTGCCAGCTCACCCCTTCCGACAGGGCGCGGGGTCCGCTACGAGCAGTACTTC

clone_size: NA
d_call: NA
j_call: TRBJ1-5
v_call: TRBV2
cdr3_aa: CASSDLNSNNQPQHF
cdr3_nt: TGTGCCAGCAGTGATTTGAATAGTAACAATCAGCCCCAGCATTTT

clone_size: NA
d_call: NA
j_call: TRBJ2-1
v_call: TRBV7-9
cdr3_aa: CASTRTDKHPNEQFF
cdr3_nt: TGTGCCAGCACCCGGACAGACAAACATCCCAATGAGCAGTTCTTC

clone_size: once
d_call: NA
j_call: TRBJ1-4
v_call: TRBV5-5
cdr3_aa: CASRDGQNIGEKLFF
cdr3_nt: TGTGCCAGCAGGGATGGACAGAATATAGGTGAAAAACTGTTTTTT

clone_size: NA
d_call: TRBD1
j_call: TRBJ2-3
v_call: TRBV27
cdr3_aa: CASRGDRGDVGTQYF
cdr3_nt: TGTGCCAGCAGGGGGGACAGGGGGGATGTGGGTACGCAGTATTTT

clone_size: NA
d_call: NA
j_call: TRBJ1-1
v_call: TRBV7-2
cdr3_aa: CASSPAGRLNTEAFF
cdr3_nt: TGTGCCAGCAGCCCCGCCGGGAGACTGAACACTGAAGCTTTCTTT

clone_size: NA
d_call: NA
j_call: TRBJ1-5
v_call: TRBV6-1
cdr3_aa: CASSVRVSNQPQHF
cdr3_nt: TGTGCCAGCAGTGTTCGGGTTAGCAATCAGCCCCAGCATTTT

clone_size: NA
d_call: NA
j_call: TRBJ2-7
v_call: TRBV5-1
cdr3_aa: CASSLRGDLEQYF
cdr3_nt: TGCGCCAGCAGCTTGCGAGGGGATCTTGAGCAGTACTTC

clone_size: NA
d_call: TRBD2
j_call: TRBJ2-2
v_call: TRBV7-8
cdr3_aa: CASSRAGAGGLVNTGELFF
cdr3_nt: TGTGCCAGCAGCCGTGCGGGGGCGGGGGGACTAGTAAACACCGGGGAGCTGTTTTTT

clone_size: NA
d_call: NA
j_call: TRBJ1-2
v_call: TRBV2
cdr3_aa: CASSEEADRIHGYTF
cdr3_nt: TGTGCCAGCAGTGAGGAGGCTGACAGGATTCATGGCTACACCTTC

clone_size: NA
d_call: NA
j_call: TRBJ2-2
v_call: TRBV5-4
cdr3_aa: CASSPQTVSTGELFF
cdr3_nt: TGTGCCAGCAGCCCTCAGACAGTTAGCACCGGGGAGCTGTTTTTT

clone_size: NA
d_call: NA
j_call: TRBJ2-5
v_call: TRBV28
cdr3_aa: CASSPPPGKLETQYF
cdr3_nt: TGTGCCAGCAGTCCACCCCCGGGAAAGTTAGAGACCCAGTACTTC

clone_size: NA
d_call: NA
j_call: TRBJ2-5
v_call: TRBV6-1
cdr3_aa: CASSEGGQETQYF
cdr3_nt: TGTGCCAGCAGTGAAGGGGGCCAAGAGACCCAGTACTTC

clone_size: NA
d_call: NA
j_call: TRBJ2-7
v_call: TRBV27
cdr3_aa: CASSFLTLDSRTYEQYF
cdr3_nt: TGTGCCAGCAGTTTCCTAACCTTGGACAGCCGAACCTACGAGCAGTACTTC

clone_size: NA
d_call: NA
j_call: TRBJ2-3
v_call: TRBV2
cdr3_aa: CASSTQGFGTDTQYF
cdr3_nt: TGTGCCAGCAGTACCCAGGGGTTTGGTACAGATACGCAGTATTTT

clone_size: NA
d_call: NA
j_call: TRBJ2-1
v_call: TRBV7-2
cdr3_aa: CASSTGAGYNEQFF
cdr3_nt: TGTGCCAGCAGCACAGGGGCGGGGTACAATGAGCAGTTCTTC

clone_size: NA
d_call: TRBD2
j_call: TRBJ2-1
v_call: TRBV27
cdr3_aa: CASMSGGGGNNEQFF
cdr3_nt: TGTGCCAGCATGAGCGGCGGGGGAGGTAACAATGAGCAGTTCTTC

clone_size: NA
d_call: NA
j_call: TRBJ2-2
v_call: TRBV15
cdr3_aa: CATSRDPGSTGELFF
cdr3_nt: TGTGCCACCAGCAGAGATCCCGGATCCACCGGGGAGCTGTTTTTT

clone_size: NA
d_call: NA
j_call: TRBJ1-1
v_call: TRBV5-4
cdr3_aa: CAFTLMEVENTEAFF
cdr3_nt: TGTGCCTTCACATTGATGGAGGTAGAGAACACTGAAGCTTTCTTT

clone_size: once
d_call: NA
j_call: TRBJ2-1
v_call: TRBV5-6
cdr3_aa: CASSLAGLTYNEQFF
cdr3_nt: TGTGCCAGCAGCTTGGCTGGACTAACGTACAATGAGCAGTTCTTC

clone_size: few
d_call: NA
j_call: TRBJ2-7
v_call: TRBV6-6
cdr3_aa: CASRGDSYEQYF
cdr3_nt: TGTGCCAGCAGAGGGGACTCCTACGAGCAGTACTTC

clone_size: few
d_call: TRBD1
j_call: TRBJ1-2
v_call: TRBV15
cdr3_aa: CATSSPIIEGAFGYTF
cdr3_nt: TGTGCCACCAGCAGCCCCATAATCGAGGGGGCGTTCGGCTACACCTTC

clone_size: NA
d_call: TRBD2
j_call: TRBJ2-5
v_call: TRBV7-9
cdr3_aa: CASITAGAGVLETQYF
cdr3_nt: TGTGCCAGCATCACAGCGGGGGCGGGAGTCTTGGAGACCCAGTACTTC

clone_size: NA
d_call: NA
j_call: TRBJ1-2
v_call: TRBV15
cdr3_aa: CATSRGWGGVGYTF
cdr3_nt: TGTGCCACCAGCAGAGGCTGGGGGGGGGTAGGCTACACCTTC

clone_size: NA
d_call: NA
j_call: TRBJ2-7
v_call: TRBV7-2
cdr3_aa: CASSTSRSYEQYF
cdr3_nt: TGTGCCAGCAGCACATCAAGATCCTACGAGCAGTACTTC

clone_size: NA
d_call: NA
j_call: TRBJ1-1
v_call: TRBV6-5
cdr3_aa: CASTLTPVGQEAFF
cdr3_nt: TGTGCCAGCACCCTAACCCCAGTGGGGCAAGAAGCTTTCTTT

clone_size: NA
d_call: NA
j_call: TRBJ1-2
v_call: TRBV6-5
cdr3_aa: CASSSGRTGGYTF
cdr3_nt: TGTGCCAGCAGTTCCGGACGGACGGGTGGCTACACCTTC

clone_size: NA
d_call: NA
j_call: TRBJ2-1
v_call: TRBV18
cdr3_aa: CASSPPASSYNEQFF
cdr3_nt: TGTGCCAGCTCACCACCGGCTAGCTCCTACAATGAGCAGTTCTTC

clone_size: NA
d_call: NA
j_call: TRBJ2-1
v_call: TRBV4-1
cdr3_aa: CASSQDPGASSNEQFF
cdr3_nt: TGCGCCAGCAGCCAAGATCCGGGGGCTAGCTCCAATGAGCAGTTCTTC

clone_size: few
d_call: NA
j_call: TRBJ1-5
v_call: TRBV5-4
cdr3_aa: CASSLALNQPQHF
cdr3_nt: TGTGCCAGCAGCTTGGCCCTAAATCAGCCCCAGCATTTT

clone_size: NA
d_call: NA
j_call: TRBJ2-7
v_call: TRBV19
cdr3_aa: CASSRSVRDEQYF
cdr3_nt: TGTGCCAGTAGTCGGAGCGTTCGTGACGAGCAGTACTTC

clone_size: NA
d_call: NA
j_call: TRBJ1-2
v_call: TRBV6-5
cdr3_aa: CASSQTANYGYTF
cdr3_nt: TGTGCCAGCAGTCAGACAGCTAACTATGGCTACACCTTC

clone_size: NA
d_call: TRBD1
j_call: TRBJ1-1
v_call: TRBV6-5
cdr3_aa: CASSGQGLPEAFF
cdr3_nt: TGTGCCAGCAGTGGACAGGGGTTACCTGAAGCTTTCTTT

clone_size: few
d_call: NA
j_call: TRBJ1-5
v_call: TRBV20-1
cdr3_aa: CSATGATAQHF
cdr3_nt: TGCAGTGCTACCGGGGCCACGGCCCAGCATTTT

clone_size: NA
d_call: TRBD2
j_call: TRBJ2-7
v_call: TRBV11-2
cdr3_aa: CASRSASGSPEQYF
cdr3_nt: TGTGCCAGCAGATCGGCTAGCGGGAGTCCCGAGCAGTACTTC

clone_size: medium-sized
d_call: TRBD1
j_call: TRBJ2-1
v_call: TRBV6-1
cdr3_aa: CATGTGLNEQFF
cdr3_nt: TGTGCCACCGGGACAGGGTTGAATGAGCAGTTCTTC

clone_size: NA
d_call: NA
j_call: TRBJ2-7
v_call: TRBV15
cdr3_aa: CATSRDLLYEQYF
cdr3_nt: TGTGCCACCAGCAGAGACCTACTGTACGAGCAGTACTTC

clone_size: NA
d_call: NA
j_call: TRBJ2-2
v_call: TRBV6-5
cdr3_aa: CASSYNRGNTGELFF
cdr3_nt: TGTGCCAGCAGTTACAATCGGGGCAACACCGGGGAGCTGTTTTTT

clone_size: medium-sized
d_call: NA
j_call: TRBJ1-1
v_call: TRBV29-1
cdr3_aa: CSVEVGGNTEAFF
cdr3_nt: TGCAGCGTTGAAGTGGGGGGGAACACTGAAGCTTTCTTT

clone_size: few
d_call: TRBD2
j_call: TRBJ2-5
v_call: TRBV27
cdr3_aa: CASSAGTSGFRETQYF
cdr3_nt: TGTGCCAGCAGTGCCGGGACTAGTGGGTTTCGGGAGACCCAGTACTTC

clone_size: once
d_call: TRBD2
j_call: TRBJ2-1
v_call: TRBV11-2
cdr3_aa: CASSLVGGRMVNEQFF
cdr3_nt: TGTGCCAGCAGCTTAGTCGGCGGGAGGATGGTCAATGAGCAGTTCTTC

clone_size: NA
d_call: TRBD1
j_call: TRBJ1-1
v_call: TRBV25-1
cdr3_aa: CASSALQGRKTEAFF
cdr3_nt: TGTGCCAGCAGTGCTCTACAGGGGAGGAAGACTGAAGCTTTCTTT

clone_size: NA
d_call: TRBD1
j_call: TRBJ1-6
v_call: TRBV10-2
cdr3_aa: CASRLGQGWNSPLHF
cdr3_nt: TGCGCCAGCAGACTGGGACAGGGTTGGAATTCACCCCTCCACTTT

clone_size: few
d_call: NA
j_call: TRBJ2-1
v_call: TRBV15
cdr3_aa: CATSRDLSVDFYSYNEQFF
cdr3_nt: TGTGCCACCAGCAGAGATCTTTCGGTAGACTTCTACTCCTACAATGAGCAGTTCTTC

clone_size: once
d_call: NA
j_call: TRBJ1-2
v_call: TRBV5-1
cdr3_aa: CASSLDVGPNYGYTF
cdr3_nt: TGCGCCAGCAGCTTGGATGTGGGACCGAACTATGGCTACACCTTC

clone_size: once
d_call: TRBD2
j_call: TRBJ2-7
v_call: TRBV11-2
cdr3_aa: CASRSSASGIYEQYF
cdr3_nt: TGTGCCAGCAGGTCCTCGGCTAGCGGAATCTACGAGCAGTACTTC

clone_size: NA
d_call: NA
j_call: TRBJ2-5
v_call: TRBV6-6
cdr3_aa: CASSDSWETQYF
cdr3_nt: TGTGCCAGTAGTGACTCCTGGGAGACCCAGTACTTC

clone_size: NA
d_call: TRBD2
j_call: TRBJ2-1
v_call: TRBV7-8
cdr3_aa: CASSLARLAAYNEQFF
cdr3_nt: TGTGCCAGCAGCTTAGCGCGCCTAGCGGCTTACAATGAGCAGTTCTTC

clone_size: NA
d_call: NA
j_call: TRBJ1-2
v_call: TRBV6-6
cdr3_aa: CASSYSFDTNYGYTF
cdr3_nt: TGTGCCAGCAGTTACTCCTTCGATACTAACTATGGCTACACCTTC

clone_size: NA
d_call: NA
j_call: TRBJ1-2
v_call: TRBV6-1
cdr3_aa: CASSEALGSAYGYTF
cdr3_nt: TGTGCCAGCAGTGAAGCGCTTGGGTCTGCATATGGCTACACCTTC

clone_size: NA
d_call: TRBD2
j_call: TRBJ2-5
v_call: TRBV7-9
cdr3_aa: CASSFGGDETQYF
cdr3_nt: TGTGCCAGCAGCTTCGGGGGGGACGAGACCCAGTACTTC

clone_size: NA
d_call: NA
j_call: TRBJ1-1
v_call: TRBV7-8
cdr3_aa: CASSLGEANTEAFF
cdr3_nt: TGTGCCAGCAGCTTAGGGGAAGCGAACACTGAAGCTTTCTTT

clone_size: NA
d_call: TRBD1
j_call: TRBJ1-4
v_call: TRBV6-5
cdr3_aa: CAGSSTGVNEKLFF
cdr3_nt: TGTGCCGGCAGTTCGACAGGGGTTAATGAAAAACTGTTTTTT

clone_size: once
d_call: NA
j_call: TRBJ1-1
v_call: TRBV19
cdr3_aa: CASSIDDTEAFF
cdr3_nt: TGTGCCAGTAGTATAGACGACACTGAAGCTTTCTTT

clone_size: NA
d_call: TRBD1
j_call: TRBJ2-1
v_call: TRBV19
cdr3_aa: CASSPGQVPNNEQFF
cdr3_nt: TGTGCCAGTAGCCCCGGACAGGTCCCAAACAATGAGCAGTTCTTC

clone_size: NA
d_call: NA
j_call: TRBJ1-1
v_call: TRBV5-1
cdr3_aa: CASSLFVGDTEAFF
cdr3_nt: TGCGCCAGCAGCTTGTTTGTTGGGGACACTGAAGCTTTCTTT

clone_size: NA
d_call: NA
j_call: TRBJ2-2
v_call: TRBV7-8
cdr3_aa: CASSLRVGGNTGELFF
cdr3_nt: TGTGCCAGCAGCCTCCGGGTGGGGGGGAACACCGGGGAGCTGTTTTTT